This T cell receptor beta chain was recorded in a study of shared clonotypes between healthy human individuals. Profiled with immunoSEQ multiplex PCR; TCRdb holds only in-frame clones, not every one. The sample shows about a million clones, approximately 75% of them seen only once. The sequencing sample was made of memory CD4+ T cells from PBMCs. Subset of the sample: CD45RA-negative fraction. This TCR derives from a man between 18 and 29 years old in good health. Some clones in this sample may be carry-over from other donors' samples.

CDR3 sequence reads: CASSIDLTGRQAAFF. Written as DNA, the CDR3 is TGTGCCAGTAGTATAGATCTTACAGGGCGGCAGGCGGCTTTCTTT. The genes are TRBV19 and TRBJ1-1; possibly TRBD1 for D (6 bases). The ends were cut back, 0 bases at V and 11 bases at J, with 19 bases in the middle. The CDR3 has 15 residues. CDR1 and CDR2 (germline): LNHDA, SQIVND (reference sequence).